This paragraph covers one T cell receptor beta chain sequence. Its binding antigen is unknown. No much larger clone exists at a distance of one base, and base qualities are not known. In light of the paper, this sample's time point label describes: baseline before first vaccination. The vaccinee samples were drawn from two UK trials, COV001 and COV002, one of which was a single-blind randomized controlled phase 2/3 trial testing AZD1222 (ChAdOx1 nCoV-19) in healthy adults. For TCRbeta chain sequencing, PBMC samples were collected from trial participants at day 0 and at day 28 after the second dose. The entry originates in a study of T cell responses to AZD1222 COVID-19 vaccine (dated by TCRdb to the early 2020s). Context from the whole study: AZD1222 recipients given second doses at about 4 weeks or at about 12 weeks were pooled, since spike-specific TCR depth and breadth were not found to differ between the two schedules. A total of under 250 trial participants underwent TCR sequencing, of whom 200 to 220 had received two doses of AZD1222 and roughly 26 had received two doses of the MenACWY control vaccine. Enrollment into the trials was organized by age into subgroups of 18-55, 56-69 and 70-plus years, and those subgroups contained around 150, 28 and 57 TCR-sequenced participants, respectively. On the study overall, not on this receptor specifically: Conclusions about previously exposed vaccinees were limited because only six AZD1222 recipients were SARS-CoV-2 seropositive at baseline. The vaccine-associated CD4 TCRs covered the entire spike protein, and the dominant responses fell in regions 160-218 and 743-854. After two AZD1222 doses, both the breadth and the depth of spike-specific TCRs were significantly higher than at day 0 and than in MenACWY recipients. Reportedly, close to half of the unique spike-specific TCRs recognized epitopes lying outside the regions that are mutated in the B.1.351 and B.1.1.7 variants. Participants were mostly white British and included more females than males, and it was suggested by the authors that clonal diversity may have been underestimated. The 56-69-year group was small, and its depth increase did not reach significance, likely because of low power. Because no day 14 peak-response samples were available, repertoires were characterized only after the peak T cell response.

The CDR3 regions of human TCRbeta chains were analyzed by immunosequencing. In the authors' own workflow: TCRs in the repertoires were matched against a reference library of SARS-CoV-2-specific TCRs that had been generated with the MIRA antigen-specificity platform. Breadth was defined as the fraction of unique TCRs that were SARS-CoV-2-associated. Depth was defined as the fraction of total T cells that were SARS-CoV-2-associated. Using the MIRA data, every spike-specific TCR was mapped to the spike region that the TCR reacted to and assigned to either a CD4 or a CD8 class. Log10-transformed breadth and depth values were compared by one-way ANOVA with Sidak's multiple comparisons tests. The table comes from immuneACCESS by way of TCRdb, which keeps in-frame sequences with V and J called. Part of the clones is missing from these tables; in studies checked, under half for an unresolved V gene and the rest for unknown reasons. V and J calls and clone size are as listed in that table; D and trimming were resolved from the DNA. Across this sample there are around 110,000 clones, with about 92% seen only once. The ten top clones hold 2.9% of the sample.

The CDR3 covers 21 residues, taking in both the cysteine and the phenylalanine. The DNA shown is the 63-base CDR3, in frame from base 1. The germline V gene gives CDR1 as MGHRA and CDR2 as YSYEKL. Unmatched junction bases come to 24, with V trimmed by 3 bases and J by 4 bases. This sequence was found in an adult in good health. This sample comprised peripheral blood, obtained on day 0 of AZD1222 vaccination. The chain employs TRBV4-1 and TRBJ1-2, with TRBD1 matching 9 junction bases. The CDR3 is CASSHLGKKPGQGIESYGYTF. In nucleotides, the sequence is TGCGCCAGCAGCCATCTAGGTAAAAAACCCGGACAGGGGATCGAGAGCTATGGCTACACCTTC.